A selection of T cell receptor beta chains follows, all from one sample in a study of blood T cell repertoires in COVID-19. The repertoire was sequenced with immunoSEQ multiplex PCR; TCRdb's copy has only in-frame clones and lacks some. This sample carries about 110,000 clones, over 65% of them seen once, and the ten largest clones take more than 0.75%. Material for sequencing was peripheral blood. The receptors were sampled from a human donor with acute or convalescent COVID-19. The donor label of this sample is uncertain. The CDR3 runs from the conserved cysteine through the conserved F or W. A D gene is named only where the DNA matches it firmly. Where a row states a size, it is once, few, many or the class of an expanded clone; other rows omit it.

cdr3_aa: CAWSVQGQDTQYF; cdr3_nt: TGTGCCTGGAGTGTACAGGGCCAAGATACGCAGTATTTT; j_call: TRBJ2-3; d_call: .; v_call: TRBV30; clone_size: .
cdr3_aa: CASSLAPDWAGNTIYF; cdr3_nt: TGTGCCAGCAGCTTAGCCCCGGATTGGGCGGGAAACACCATATATTTT; j_call: TRBJ1-3; d_call: .; v_call: TRBV7-8; clone_size: few
cdr3_aa: CASSLRREAQYF; cdr3_nt: TGTGCCAGCAGCTTGCGGAGAGAGGCGCAGTACTTC; j_call: TRBJ2-5; d_call: .; v_call: TRBV7-6; clone_size: .
cdr3_aa: CASSDPGQGPYSPLHF; cdr3_nt: TGTGCCAGCAGTGACCCGGGACAGGGTCCTTATTCACCCCTCCACTTT; j_call: TRBJ1-6; d_call: TRBD1; v_call: TRBV6-1; clone_size: .
cdr3_aa: CASSQTGGGEKLFF; cdr3_nt: TGCGCCAGCAGCCAGACAGGGGGCGGTGAAAAACTGTTTTTT; j_call: TRBJ1-4; d_call: TRBD1; v_call: TRBV5-1; clone_size: few
cdr3_aa: CASSLDIVGQGEKLFF; cdr3_nt: TGCGCCAGCAGCCTGGACATCGTGGGCCAGGGTGAAAAACTGTTTTTT; j_call: TRBJ1-4; d_call: .; v_call: TRBV5-1; clone_size: .
cdr3_aa: CASSLNFGEQPQHF; cdr3_nt: TGTGCCAGCAGTTTAAATTTCGGGGAGCAGCCCCAGCATTTT; j_call: TRBJ1-5; d_call: .; v_call: TRBV27; clone_size: .
cdr3_aa: CASSKEFGGDTQYF; cdr3_nt: TGTGCCAGCAGCAAAGAATTTGGGGGGGATACGCAGTATTTT; j_call: TRBJ2-3; d_call: .; v_call: TRBV7-9; clone_size: .
cdr3_aa: CASSSDGGKTQYF; cdr3_nt: TGTGCCAGCAGCTCGGATGGGGGCAAGACCCAGTACTTC; j_call: TRBJ2-5; d_call: .; v_call: TRBV7-2; clone_size: .
cdr3_aa: CASSPVSTDTQYF; cdr3_nt: TGTGCCAGCAGCCCCGTAAGCACAGATACGCAGTATTTT; j_call: TRBJ2-3; d_call: .; v_call: TRBV6-5; clone_size: once
cdr3_aa: CASSLGGGPTGELFF; cdr3_nt: TGTGCCAGCAGTCTAGGGGGGGGGCCCACCGGGGAGCTGTTTTTT; j_call: TRBJ2-2; d_call: .; v_call: TRBV28; clone_size: .
cdr3_aa: CASSNVGTGVTDTQYF; cdr3_nt: TGTGCCAGCAGCAATGTCGGGACAGGGGTCACAGATACGCAGTATTTT; j_call: TRBJ2-3; d_call: TRBD1; v_call: TRBV7-3; clone_size: .
cdr3_aa: CASSRGQTNEQFF; cdr3_nt: TGTGCCAGCAGCAGAGGACAGACCAATGAGCAGTTCTTC; j_call: TRBJ2-1; d_call: .; v_call: TRBV21-1; clone_size: .
cdr3_aa: CASSAGQVSGNTIYF; cdr3_nt: TGTGCCAGTAGCGCCGGACAGGTCTCTGGAAACACCATATATTTT; j_call: TRBJ1-3; d_call: TRBD1; v_call: TRBV19; clone_size: once
cdr3_aa: CASSPTGQAFSGANVLTF; cdr3_nt: TGTGCCAGCAGTCCGACCGGACAGGCCTTCTCTGGGGCCAACGTCCTGACTTTC; j_call: TRBJ2-6; d_call: TRBD1; v_call: TRBV27; clone_size: .
cdr3_aa: CAWQKNYGYTF; cdr3_nt: TGTGCCTGGCAAAAAAACTATGGCTACACCTTC; j_call: TRBJ1-2; d_call: .; v_call: TRBV30; clone_size: .
cdr3_aa: CASSFDSQETQYF; cdr3_nt: TGTGCCAGCAGCTTCGACAGCCAAGAGACCCAGTACTTC; j_call: TRBJ2-5; d_call: .; v_call: TRBV11-3; clone_size: .
cdr3_aa: CASSHSSYGYTF; cdr3_nt: TGTGCCAGCAGCCACTCGTCCTATGGCTACACCTTC; j_call: TRBJ1-2; d_call: .; v_call: TRBV14; clone_size: .
cdr3_aa: CASSDRDNSPLHF; cdr3_nt: TGTGCCAGCAGTGACAGGGATAATTCACCCCTCCACTTT; j_call: TRBJ1-6; d_call: TRBD1; v_call: TRBV12-3/TRBV12-4; clone_size: .
cdr3_aa: CASSRHTSTNEKLFF; cdr3_nt: TGTGCCAGCAGCCGCCATACTTCAACTAATGAAAAACTGTTTTTT; j_call: TRBJ1-4; d_call: .; v_call: TRBV5-6; clone_size: .
cdr3_aa: CATSDRTYGTDTQYF; cdr3_nt: TGTGCCACCAGTGATAGGACATACGGCACAGATACGCAGTATTTT; j_call: TRBJ2-3; d_call: .; v_call: TRBV24-1; clone_size: .
cdr3_aa: CASSFYSQNEQFF; cdr3_nt: TGTGCCAGCAGTTTTTACAGTCAGAATGAGCAGTTCTTC; j_call: TRBJ2-1; d_call: .; v_call: TRBV12-3/TRBV12-4; clone_size: .
cdr3_aa: CASRRDRGSGNTIYF; cdr3_nt: TGTGCCAGCAGACGCGACAGGGGCTCAGGAAACACCATATATTTT; j_call: TRBJ1-3; d_call: TRBD1; v_call: TRBV2; clone_size: few
cdr3_aa: CAISEAGASTDTQYF; cdr3_nt: TGTGCCATCAGTGAGGCGGGAGCTAGCACAGATACGCAGTATTTT; j_call: TRBJ2-3; d_call: TRBD2; v_call: TRBV10-3; clone_size: .
cdr3_aa: CASSIRGITQVTEAFF; cdr3_nt: TGTGCCAGTAGTATACGGGGGATCACGCAGGTCACTGAAGCTTTCTTT; j_call: TRBJ1-1; d_call: .; v_call: TRBV19; clone_size: many
cdr3_aa: CASSQGLAGSILTTDTQYF; cdr3_nt: TGTGCCAGCAGCCAAGGACTAGCGGGGTCTATCCTCACGACAGATACGCAGTATTTT; j_call: TRBJ2-3; d_call: TRBD2; v_call: TRBV7-9; clone_size: .
cdr3_aa: CASSPEGYEQYF; cdr3_nt: TGTGCCAGCAGCCCTGAGGGCTACGAGCAGTACTTC; j_call: TRBJ2-7; d_call: .; v_call: TRBV5-5; clone_size: .
cdr3_aa: CASSQGSRTGGQPQHF; cdr3_nt: TGTGCCAGCAGCCAAGGGTCCAGGACAGGGGGACAGCCCCAGCATTTT; j_call: TRBJ1-5; d_call: TRBD1; v_call: TRBV3-1/TRBV3-2; clone_size: once
cdr3_aa: CASSLSGGPYGQQFF; cdr3_nt: TGTGCCAGCAGTTTAAGCGGGGGGCCATACGGGCAGCAGTTCTTC; j_call: TRBJ2-1; d_call: TRBD2; v_call: TRBV28; clone_size: .
cdr3_aa: CASRGSTGRNTIYF; cdr3_nt: TGTGCCAGCAGGGGCTCGACAGGCCGAAACACCATATATTTT; j_call: TRBJ1-3; d_call: .; v_call: TRBV6-5; clone_size: .
cdr3_aa: CASSIGQGGADTQYF; cdr3_nt: TGTGCCAGTAGTATTGGACAGGGAGGAGCAGATACGCAGTATTTT; j_call: TRBJ2-3; d_call: TRBD1; v_call: TRBV19; clone_size: .
cdr3_aa: CASISPGPRGYGYTF; cdr3_nt: TGTGCCAGCATCTCCCCAGGTCCAAGGGGCTATGGCTACACCTTC; j_call: TRBJ1-2; d_call: .; v_call: TRBV2; clone_size: .
cdr3_aa: CASSPIQKHTEAFF; cdr3_nt: TGTGCCAGCAGTCCTATACAGAAACACACTGAAGCTTTCTTT; j_call: TRBJ1-1; d_call: .; v_call: TRBV6-6; clone_size: .
cdr3_aa: CASSHEPPMGYTF; cdr3_nt: TGTGCCAGCAGCCACGAGCCCCCCATGGGCTACACCTTC; j_call: TRBJ1-2; d_call: .; v_call: TRBV7-9; clone_size: .
cdr3_aa: CASSPWGAGNQGETQYF; cdr3_nt: TGTGCCAGCAGCCCCTGGGGAGCGGGGAACCAGGGGGAGACCCAGTACTTC; j_call: TRBJ2-5; d_call: .; v_call: TRBV7-9; clone_size: .
cdr3_aa: CASSLWTGGGYGYTF; cdr3_nt: TGCGCCAGCAGCTTGTGGACAGGGGGAGGCTATGGCTACACCTTC; j_call: TRBJ1-2; d_call: TRBD1; v_call: TRBV5-1; clone_size: .
cdr3_aa: CASSQAGGANTGELFF; cdr3_nt: TGTGCCAGCAGCCAAGCAGGGGGCGCGAACACCGGGGAGCTGTTTTTT; j_call: TRBJ2-2; d_call: TRBD1; v_call: TRBV3-1/TRBV3-2; clone_size: .
cdr3_aa: CATSDHRINRVPNPGELFF; cdr3_nt: TGTGCCACCAGTGATCACCGAATCAACAGAGTACCGAACCCCGGGGAGCTGTTTTTT; j_call: TRBJ2-2; d_call: .; v_call: TRBV24-1; clone_size: few
cdr3_aa: CASSLGVGGALETQYF; cdr3_nt: TGTGCCAGCAGTTTAGGGGTCGGGGGGGCGTTAGAGACCCAGTACTTC; j_call: TRBJ2-5; d_call: TRBD2; v_call: TRBV27; clone_size: few
cdr3_aa: CASSLAEGASGELFF; cdr3_nt: TGTGCCAGCAGCTTGGCCGAGGGGGCCTCCGGGGAGCTGTTTTTT; j_call: TRBJ2-2; d_call: TRBD1; v_call: TRBV5-4; clone_size: .
cdr3_aa: CASSQTLAGGRQFF; cdr3_nt: TGTGCCAGCAGCCAGACCCTAGCGGGGGGGCGGCAGTTCTTC; j_call: TRBJ2-1; d_call: TRBD2; v_call: TRBV14; clone_size: .
cdr3_aa: CASSRLTGGVDGYTF; cdr3_nt: TGTGCCAGCAGCCGACTGACAGGGGGGGTAGATGGCTACACCTTC; j_call: TRBJ1-2; d_call: TRBD1; v_call: TRBV5-5; clone_size: .
cdr3_aa: CASSLVGQYTGELFF; cdr3_nt: TGTGCCAGCAGCTTAGTCGGACAGTACACCGGGGAGCTGTTTTTT; j_call: TRBJ2-2; d_call: .; v_call: TRBV11-2; clone_size: .
cdr3_aa: CASSPRGAIGDTQYF; cdr3_nt: TGTGCCAGCAGCCCCCGGGGGGCAATCGGAGATACGCAGTATTTT; j_call: TRBJ2-3; d_call: .; v_call: TRBV5-5; clone_size: once
cdr3_aa: CASSISMVGGSPLHF; cdr3_nt: TGTGCCAGTAGTATCTCCATGGTGGGAGGTTCACCCCTCCACTTT; j_call: TRBJ1-6; d_call: .; v_call: TRBV19; clone_size: few